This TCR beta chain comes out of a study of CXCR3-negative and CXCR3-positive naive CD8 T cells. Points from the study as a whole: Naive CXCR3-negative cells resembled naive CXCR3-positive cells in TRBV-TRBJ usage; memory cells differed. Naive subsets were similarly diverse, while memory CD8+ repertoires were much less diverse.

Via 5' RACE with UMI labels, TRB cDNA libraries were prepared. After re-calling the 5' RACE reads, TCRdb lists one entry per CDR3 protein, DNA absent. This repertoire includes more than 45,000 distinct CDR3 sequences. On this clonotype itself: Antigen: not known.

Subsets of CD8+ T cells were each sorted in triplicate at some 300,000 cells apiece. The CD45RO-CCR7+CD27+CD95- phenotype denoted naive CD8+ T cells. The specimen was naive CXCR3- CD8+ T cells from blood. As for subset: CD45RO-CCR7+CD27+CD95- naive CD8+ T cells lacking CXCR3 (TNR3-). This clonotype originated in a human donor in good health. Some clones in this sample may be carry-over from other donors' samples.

CDR3: CASSFGVGNIQYF. This rearrangement joins TRBV5-4 to TRBJ2-4. Per germline, CDR1 SGHNT and CDR2 YYREEE (reference sequence). This CDR3 spans 13 amino acids. Full variable domain (rest looked up from reference TRBV5-4 and TRBJ2-4): ETGVTQSPTHLIKTRGQQVTLRCSSQSGHNTVSWYQQALGQGPQFIFQYYREEENGRGNFPPRFSGLQFPNYSSELNVNALELDDSALYLCASSFGVGNIQYFGAGTRLSVL.